This T cell receptor (beta chain) was observed in a study of blood T cell repertoires in COVID-19. On the study more broadly: Spain, Italy and the United States supplied samples that represented acute and convalescent COVID-19.

This CDR3 has 15 amino acids. Germline assignment: CDR1 LNHDA and CDR2 SQIVND (reference sequence). V was clipped by 4 bases and J by 3 bases, with 15 bases between them. TCRdb keeps only in-frame clones here, not all; method: immunoSEQ multiplex PCR. The table shows more than 300,000 clones, with over 70% occurring only once. The V call is TRBV19, the J call TRBJ1-1; the D gene is possibly TRBD1 (6 bases). The sequence was obtained from a woman in her fifties or sixties with COVID-19, enrolled during active disease. Input material: peripheral blood. CDR3 amino acids: CASSNIGDKDTEAFF. CDR3 DNA: TGTGCCAGTAGTAATATAGGGGACAAAGACACTGAAGCTTTCTTT.